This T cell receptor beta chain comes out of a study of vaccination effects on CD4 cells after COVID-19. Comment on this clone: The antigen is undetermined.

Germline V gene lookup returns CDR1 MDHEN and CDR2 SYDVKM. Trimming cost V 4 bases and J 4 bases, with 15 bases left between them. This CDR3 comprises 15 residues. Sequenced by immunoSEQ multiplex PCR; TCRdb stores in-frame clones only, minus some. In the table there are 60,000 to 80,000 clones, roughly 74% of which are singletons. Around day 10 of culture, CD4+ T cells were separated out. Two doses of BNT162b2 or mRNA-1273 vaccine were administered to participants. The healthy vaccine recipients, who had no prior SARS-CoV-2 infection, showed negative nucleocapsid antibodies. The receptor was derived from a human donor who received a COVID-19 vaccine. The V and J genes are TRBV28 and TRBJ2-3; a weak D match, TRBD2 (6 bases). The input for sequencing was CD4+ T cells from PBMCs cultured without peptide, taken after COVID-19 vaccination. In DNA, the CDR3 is TGTGCCAGCAGTTCCTCCGGGACTTTCGCAGATACGCAGTATTTT. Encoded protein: CASSSSGTFADTQYF.